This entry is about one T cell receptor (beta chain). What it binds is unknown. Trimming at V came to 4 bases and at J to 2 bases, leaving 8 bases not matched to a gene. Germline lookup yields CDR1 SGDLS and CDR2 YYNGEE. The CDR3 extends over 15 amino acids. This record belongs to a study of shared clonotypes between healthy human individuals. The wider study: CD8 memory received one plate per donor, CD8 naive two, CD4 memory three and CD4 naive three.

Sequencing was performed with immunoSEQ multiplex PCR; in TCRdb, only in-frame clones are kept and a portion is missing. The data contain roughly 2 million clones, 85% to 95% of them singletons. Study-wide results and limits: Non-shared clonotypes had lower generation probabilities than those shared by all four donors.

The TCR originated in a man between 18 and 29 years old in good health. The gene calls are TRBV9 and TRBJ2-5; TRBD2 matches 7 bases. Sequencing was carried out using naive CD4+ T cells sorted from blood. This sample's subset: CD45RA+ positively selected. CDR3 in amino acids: CASSPSLGGQETQYF. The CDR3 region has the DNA TGTGCCAGCAGCCCCTCACTGGGGGGGCAAGAGACCCAGTACTTC.